The present T cell receptor (beta chain) was sequenced within a study of T cells in Graves' hyperthyroidism and ophthalmopathy. Study background: Peripheral blood specimens were obtained at initial diagnosis, prior to any treatment.

Amplified TCR beta CDR3 regions derived from RNA transcripts. First-round RT-PCR of the TCR CDR3 relied on the HTBI primer set. Using its own MiXCR run on the multiplex PCR reads, TCRdb lists one record per CDR3 protein. The sample has more than 350,000 distinct CDR3 sequences, about 15% seen once. Across 18 months, stable Graves' hyperthyroidism was marked by no progression to ophthalmopathy. Fresh peripheral blood, around 9.2 ml of it, supplied the PBMCs. The sequenced material came from blood. This receptor was obtained from a woman aged 25 to 45 with Graves' hyperthyroidism.

Here the CDR3 DNA reads TGTGCCAGCAGTTACTTCCTAGCGGGAAGTCGCAATGAGCAGTACTTC. This encodes CASSYFLAGSRNEQYF. The V and J genes are TRBV6-9 and TRBJ2-1; TRBD2 matches 9 bases. Matching the DNA end better, TRBJ2-7 makes the J call doubtful. CDR3 size: 16 residues. The germline gives CDR1 MNHGY, CDR2 SVAAGI.